This T cell receptor (beta chain) comes out of a study of blood T cell repertoires in COVID-19. Study-level background: Italy, Spain and the United States were the sources of the convalescent and acute COVID-19 samples.

Sequencing was performed with immunoSEQ multiplex PCR; in TCRdb, only in-frame clones are kept and a portion is missing. The sample includes 200,000 or so clones, 80% to 85% of them seen just once. This clonotype originated in a man in his forties or fifties who had recovered from COVID-19. Specimen: PBMCs or T cells enriched from blood (not recorded which).

The CDR3 DNA is TGTGCCAGCAGCGCTTCAGCTGAAGCTTTCTTT. This encodes CASSASAEAFF. V gene TRBV6-2 or TRBV6-3 combines with J gene TRBJ1-1, with D uncertain. The CDR3 contains 11 residues. Germline loops: CDR1 MNHEY, CDR2 SVGEGT. V dropped 6 bases and J dropped 6 bases, with 8 bases sitting between them.